A selection of T cell receptor beta chains follows, all from one sample in a study of T cell responses to AZD1222 COVID-19 vaccine. Assay: immunoSEQ multiplex PCR; the TCRdb copy retains only in-frame clones and omits some. The table has some 140,000 clones, approximately 93% seen once. Sequenced material: peripheral blood, taken on day 0 of AZD1222 vaccination. The receptors were gathered from an adult in good health. CDR3s include the opening cysteine and the closing phenylalanine or tryptophan. Each record gives: J gene, D gene, V gene, CDR3 DNA, CDR3 protein. A D gene is named only where the DNA matches it firmly.

J: TRBJ2-5; D: TRBD2; V: TRBV11-2; DNA: TGTGCCAGCAGCTTGATGACTAGCGGGGGGGGTCAGACCCAGTACTTC; CDR3: CASSLMTSGGGQTQYF
J: TRBJ2-7; D: NA; V: TRBV7-9; DNA: TGTGCCAGCAGCTTAACGGACAGTCCACAATTCTACGAGCAGTACTTC; CDR3: CASSLTDSPQFYEQYF
J: TRBJ2-7; D: NA; V: TRBV6-5; DNA: TGTGCCAGCAGCGATTTTCGGGAGCAGTACTTC; CDR3: CASSDFREQYF
J: TRBJ1-5; D: NA; V: TRBV19; DNA: TGTGCCAGTAGTCTACTCATTAATCAGCCCCAGCATTTT; CDR3: CASSLLINQPQHF
J: TRBJ1-3; D: NA; V: TRBV18; DNA: TGTGCCAGCTCACCACCTCCGAAATCTGGAAACACCATATATTTT; CDR3: CASSPPPKSGNTIYF
J: TRBJ2-2; D: NA; V: TRBV2; DNA: TGTGCCAGCACCCGGAGGGGGGGGGTCTCGAACACCGGGGAGCTGTTTTTT; CDR3: CASTRRGGVSNTGELFF
J: TRBJ2-1; D: NA; V: TRBV6-5; DNA: TGTGCCAGCAGCGGTGTAGCGAGAAACCACAATGAGCAGTTCTTC; CDR3: CASSGVARNHNEQFF
J: TRBJ2-1; D: NA; V: TRBV11-2; DNA: TGTGCCAGCAGCTTAGGGTATCGGGGACCCAAACAGGGGTTCTTC; CDR3: CASSLGYRGPKQGFF
J: TRBJ1-2; D: NA; V: TRBV2; DNA: TGTGCCAGCAGCGGACATTTAGACGCTAACTATGGCTACACCTTC; CDR3: CASSGHLDANYGYTF
J: TRBJ1-1; D: NA; V: TRBV20-1; DNA: TGCAGTGCTACCCGGGACCTAGCTTTCTTT; CDR3: CSATRDLAFF
J: TRBJ1-6; D: NA; V: TRBV6-6; DNA: TGTGCCAGCAGTTACACAGGCTTATCTAATTCACCCCTCCACTTT; CDR3: CASSYTGLSNSPLHF